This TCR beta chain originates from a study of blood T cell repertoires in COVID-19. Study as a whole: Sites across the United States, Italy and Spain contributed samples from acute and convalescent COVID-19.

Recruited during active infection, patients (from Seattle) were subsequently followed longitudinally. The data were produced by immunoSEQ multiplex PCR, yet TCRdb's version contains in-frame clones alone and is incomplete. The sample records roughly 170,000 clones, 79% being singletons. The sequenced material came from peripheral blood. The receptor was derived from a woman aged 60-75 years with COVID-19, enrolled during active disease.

Here the CDR3 reads CASTPGWVDYGYTF. In DNA, the CDR3 is TGCGCCAGCACCCCGGGGTGGGTCGACTATGGCTACACCTTC. The chain is built from TRBV5-1 and TRBJ1-2; D gene uncertain. The CDR3 sequence is 14 residues long. Looked up from germline, CDR1 is SGHRS and CDR2 is YFSETQ. V was trimmed by 6 bases and J by 3 bases, leaving 15 bases between them.